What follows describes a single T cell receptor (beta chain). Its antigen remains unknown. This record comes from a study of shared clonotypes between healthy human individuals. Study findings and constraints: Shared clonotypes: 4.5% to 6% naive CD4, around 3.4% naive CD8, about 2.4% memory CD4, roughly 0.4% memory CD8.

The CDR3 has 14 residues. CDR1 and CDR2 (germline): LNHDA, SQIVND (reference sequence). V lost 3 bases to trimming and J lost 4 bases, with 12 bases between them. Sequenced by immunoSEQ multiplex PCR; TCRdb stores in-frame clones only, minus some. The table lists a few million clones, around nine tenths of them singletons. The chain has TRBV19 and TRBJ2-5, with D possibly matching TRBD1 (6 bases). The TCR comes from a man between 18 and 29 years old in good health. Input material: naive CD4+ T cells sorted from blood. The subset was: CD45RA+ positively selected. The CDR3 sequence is CASSIGRGTETQYF. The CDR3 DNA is TGTGCCAGTAGTATCGGCAGGGGTACAGAGACCCAGTACTTC. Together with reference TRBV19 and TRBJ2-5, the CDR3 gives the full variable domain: DGGITQSPKYLFRKEGQNVTLSCEQNLNHDAMYWYRQDPGQGLRLIYYSQIVNDFQKGDIAEGYSVSREKKESFPLTVTSAQKNPTAFYLCASSIGRGTETQYFGPGTRLLVL.